These T cell receptor beta chains were read from a single sample in a study of T-cell memory formation after mild COVID-19. Each CDR3 protein is one row after TCRdb ran MiXCR on the 5' RACE reads. Of about 290,000 distinct CDR3 sequences listed, approximately 19% were seen once; the top ten hold about 21%. Sequenced: PBMCs or a T cell subset sorted from them (not recorded which). The receptors stem from a man between 18 and 29 years old who had mild COVID-19 (a few samples of this study predate the infection). Cell type and time point are not known. The CDR3 runs from the conserved cysteine through the conserved F or W.

>TRBJ2-5|TRBV23-1
CASSQNSEGSSGEETQYF
>TRBJ1-2|TRBV20-1
CSAPRLGSGGDYGYTF
>TRBJ1-1|TRBV7-2
CASSLLWEGTEAFF
>TRBJ2-5|TRBV5-4
CASSSTGPVGETQYF
>TRBJ2-5|TRBV7-2
CASTSYGEETQYF
>TRBJ2-5|TRBV10-3
CAIPPRLAGQRETQYF
>TRBJ2-7|TRBV29-1
CSVEAGSESYEQYF
>TRBJ2-3|TRBV12-3/TRBV12-4
CASSFWRSHTDTQYF
>TRBJ2-3|TRBV7-2
CASSFTGGGDTQYF
>TRBJ1-6|TRBV6-5
CASSYSKWAGSNSPLHF
>TRBJ1-2|TRBV7-9
CASSTGTGILGNYGYTF
>TRBJ1-2|TRBV20-1
CSARDFVRAANYGYTF
>TRBJ2-1|TRBV2
CASRAVSYNEQFF
>TRBJ2-7|TRBV12-3/TRBV12-4
CASSSSGRFYEQYF
>TRBJ2-1|TRBV20-1
CSARTSGASSSYNEQFF
>TRBJ2-5|TRBV6-5
CASLATSGGGETQYF
>TRBJ2-1|TRBV3-1
CASSRRQGSVFSEQFF
>TRBJ1-5|TRBV18
CASSPGEISNQPQHF
>TRBJ2-3|TRBV5-1
CASSVKVRGDTQYF
>TRBJ2-5|TRBV7-2
CASSLSRGQETQYF
>TRBJ2-1|TRBV11-1
CASSLAWGSYNEQFF
>TRBJ1-5|TRBV29-1
CSVKVTNGPQHF
>TRBJ2-7|TRBV7-6
CASSLDHGGSEQYF
>TRBJ2-5|TRBV7-2
CASTSSGGEQETQYF
>TRBJ1-3|TRBV20-1
CSARATGSSGNTIYF
>TRBJ2-1|TRBV18
CASRQGGNEQFF
>TRBJ1-2|TRBV4-1
CASSQYGDSSYGYTF
>TRBJ2-2|TRBV11-2
CASSLGGQPPFGELFF
>TRBJ2-4|TRBV7-8
CASSPTTDRVQYF
>TRBJ1-6|TRBV7-2
CASSRDRAPSPLHF
>TRBJ2-3|TRBV18
CASSYPELGTGVDTQYF
>TRBJ2-3|TRBV7-6
CASSRRGIADTQYF
>TRBJ1-2|TRBV12-2
CASRPSGCGYTF
>TRBJ2-1|TRBV4-3
CASSQESWGLQFF
>TRBJ1-1|TRBV20-1
CSARGGLNTEAFF
>TRBJ2-2|TRBV12-3/TRBV12-4
CASTTALVTGELFF
>TRBJ2-3|TRBV27
CASSPSPREGGTDTQYF
>TRBJ2-5|TRBV6-6
CASSSYGTGLHIGLPQETQYF
>TRBJ1-5|TRBV5-4
CASSLDSYQPQHF